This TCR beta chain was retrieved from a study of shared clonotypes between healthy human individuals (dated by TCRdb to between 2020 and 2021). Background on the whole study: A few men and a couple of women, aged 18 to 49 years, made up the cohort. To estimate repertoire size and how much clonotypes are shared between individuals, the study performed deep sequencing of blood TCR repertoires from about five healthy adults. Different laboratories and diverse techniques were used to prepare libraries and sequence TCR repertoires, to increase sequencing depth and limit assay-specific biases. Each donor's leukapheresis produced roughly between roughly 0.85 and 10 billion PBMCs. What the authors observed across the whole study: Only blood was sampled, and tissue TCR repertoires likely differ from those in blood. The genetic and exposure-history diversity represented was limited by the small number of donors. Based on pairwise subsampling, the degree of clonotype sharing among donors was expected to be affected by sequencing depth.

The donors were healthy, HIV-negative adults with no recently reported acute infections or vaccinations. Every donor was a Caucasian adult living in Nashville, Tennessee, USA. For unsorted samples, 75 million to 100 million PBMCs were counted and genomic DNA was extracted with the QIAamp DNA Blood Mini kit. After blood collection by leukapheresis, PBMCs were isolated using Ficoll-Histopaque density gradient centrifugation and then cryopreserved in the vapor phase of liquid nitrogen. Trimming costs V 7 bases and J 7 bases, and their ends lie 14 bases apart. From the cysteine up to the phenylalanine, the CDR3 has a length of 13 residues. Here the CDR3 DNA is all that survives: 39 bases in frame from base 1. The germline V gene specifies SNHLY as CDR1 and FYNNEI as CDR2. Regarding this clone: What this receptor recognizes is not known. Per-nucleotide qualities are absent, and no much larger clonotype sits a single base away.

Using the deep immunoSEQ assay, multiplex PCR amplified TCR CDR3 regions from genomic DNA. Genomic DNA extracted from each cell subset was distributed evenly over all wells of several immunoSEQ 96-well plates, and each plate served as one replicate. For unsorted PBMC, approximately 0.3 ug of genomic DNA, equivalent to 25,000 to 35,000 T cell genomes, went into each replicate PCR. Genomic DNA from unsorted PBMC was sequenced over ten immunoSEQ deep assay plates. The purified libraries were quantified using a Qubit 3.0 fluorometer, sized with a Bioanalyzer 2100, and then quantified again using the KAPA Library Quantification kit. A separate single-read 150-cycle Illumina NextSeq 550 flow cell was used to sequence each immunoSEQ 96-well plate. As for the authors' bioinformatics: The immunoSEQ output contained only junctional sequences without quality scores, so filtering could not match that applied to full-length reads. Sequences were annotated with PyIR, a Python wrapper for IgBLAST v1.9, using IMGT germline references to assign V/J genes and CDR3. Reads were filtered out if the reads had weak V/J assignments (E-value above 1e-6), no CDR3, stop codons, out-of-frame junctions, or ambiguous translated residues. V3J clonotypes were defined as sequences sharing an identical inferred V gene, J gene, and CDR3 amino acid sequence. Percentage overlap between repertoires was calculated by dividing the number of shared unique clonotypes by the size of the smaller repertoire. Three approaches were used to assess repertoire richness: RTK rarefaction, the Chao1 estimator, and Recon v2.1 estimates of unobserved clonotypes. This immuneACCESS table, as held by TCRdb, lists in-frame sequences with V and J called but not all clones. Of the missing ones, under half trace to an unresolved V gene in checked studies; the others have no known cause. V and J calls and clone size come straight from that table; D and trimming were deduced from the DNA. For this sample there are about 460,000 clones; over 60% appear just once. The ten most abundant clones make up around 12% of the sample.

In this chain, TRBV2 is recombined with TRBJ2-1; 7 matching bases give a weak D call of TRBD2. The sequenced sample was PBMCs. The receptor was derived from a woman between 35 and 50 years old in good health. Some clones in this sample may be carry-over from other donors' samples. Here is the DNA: TGTGCCAGCAAGGGGGAGGGAACGAATGAGCAGTTCTTC. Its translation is CASKGEGTNEQFF.